This T cell receptor beta chain is from a study of neurological immune-mediated disorders. The CDR3 contains 16 residues. Trimming took 0 bases from V and 1 from J, leaving 11 bases between them. The germline gives CDR1 SGHKS, CDR2 YYEKEE (reference sequence). The table lists this clonotype with many counts. Its antigen is unidentified. Study conclusions and caveats: Neither clinical nor MRI features were found to be associated with the multiple sclerosis repertoire cluster. Across subjects, expanded clones had no CDR3 amino acid sequences in common, pointing to private repertoires in all groups.

The cDNA was generated by 5'RACE with 10-nucleotide random UMIs. MiXCR, run by TCRdb on the 5' RACE reads, gives a single entry per CDR3 protein. Of roughly 75,000 distinct CDR3 sequences in the sample, roughly 2.6% are singletons; the top ten hold 0.9% to 1.4%. The unsorted libraries were produced from 2 million PBMCs held at -80 C. The chain links TRBV5-5 to TRBJ2-1; D possibly corresponds to TRBD2 (5 bases). The source is a woman aged 30 to 39 with multiple sclerosis. The sample comprised PBMCs. The DNA for the CDR3 is TGTGCCAGCAGCTTGGTAGCGAGTGTTTCCTACAATGAGCAGTTCTTC. This gives the protein CASSLVASVSYNEQFF.